This is a list of T cell receptor beta chains from one sample in a study of blood T cell repertoires in COVID-19. Measured with immunoSEQ multiplex PCR; TCRdb has only the in-frame clones, and not every one. The data contain roughly 190,000 clones, 82% of them singletons. Sequencing input: peripheral blood. These receptors came from an older woman with COVID-19, enrolled during active disease. Each CDR3 is given with its conserved first and last residue. The D gene is left open where the match is weak. A row's size may be missing; if present it is once, few, many or a size class.

TRBJ2-3 | TRBD2 | . | TRBV7-2 | CASSLAGTRSTDTQYF | TGTGCCAGCAGCTTAGCCGGGACTAGAAGCACAGATACGCAGTATTTT
TRBJ1-1 | . | . | TRBV6-5 | CASSYIGRGNTEAFF | TGTGCCAGCAGTTACATCGGCAGGGGGAACACTGAAGCTTTCTTT
TRBJ2-1 | . | . | TRBV7-9 | CASSLALGSPGDEQFF | TGTGCCAGCAGCTTAGCGCTTGGCTCCCCGGGGGATGAGCAGTTCTTC
TRBJ1-5 | . | once | TRBV5-6 | CARDSYSNQPQHF | TGTGCCAGGGACAGTTATAGCAATCAGCCCCAGCATTTT
TRBJ2-5 | TRBD2 | few | TRBV5-8 | CASSSFGLAGTSQYF | TGTGCCAGCAGCTCCTTCGGACTAGCGGGGACATCCCAGTACTTC
TRBJ1-1 | . | . | TRBV6-1 | CASSEIRVNTEAFF | TGTGCCAGCAGTGAAATACGGGTGAACACTGAAGCTTTCTTT
TRBJ2-1 | . | . | TRBV28 | CASSRSPGGNEQFF | TGTGCCAGCAGCCGAAGCCCCGGGGGCAATGAGCAGTTCTTC
TRBJ1-4 | TRBD1 | . | TRBV15 | CATSDRDRALTNEKLFF | TGTGCCACCAGCGACCGGGACAGGGCACTTACTAATGAAAAACTGTTTTTT
TRBJ2-3 | . | once | TRBV11-1 | CASSSRRPGLGPQYF | TGTGCCAGCAGCTCCCGCAGACCAGGGTTAGGCCCGCAGTATTTT
TRBJ2-5 | . | few | TRBV28 | CASSDTGYQETQYF | TGTGCCAGCAGTGATACAGGGTACCAAGAGACCCAGTACTTC
TRBJ2-7 | . | . | TRBV7-9 | CASSTTGIPYEQYF | TGTGCCAGCAGCACGACAGGAATTCCCTACGAGCAGTACTTC
TRBJ2-5 | TRBD2 | . | TRBV30 | CAWSKRAGVSETQYF | TGTGCCTGGAGTAAAAGAGCGGGAGTGTCGGAGACCCAGTACTTC
TRBJ1-2 | TRBD1 | . | TRBV7-2 | CASSPPGRGGSSYGYTF | TGTGCCAGCAGCCCCCCTGGTAGAGGGGGCTCCTCATATGGCTACACCTTC
TRBJ1-1 | TRBD1 | . | TRBV18 | CASSPILGTGTEAFF | TGTGCCAGCTCACCTATACTTGGGACAGGGACTGAAGCTTTCTTT
TRBJ1-2 | TRBD1 | . | TRBV6-4 | CASSERQGNYGYTF | TGTGCCAGCAGTGAAAGACAGGGGAACTATGGCTACACCTTC
TRBJ2-1 | . | . | TRBV3-1/TRBV3-2 | CASSHINEQFF | TGTGCCAGCAGCCACATCAATGAGCAGTTCTTC
TRBJ2-5 | TRBD2 | . | TRBV5-1 | CASSARTSGRGWKTQYF | TGCGCCAGCAGCGCGAGGACTAGCGGGAGAGGTTGGAAGACCCAGTACTTC
TRBJ1-4 | TRBD1 | . | TRBV27 | CASRYGTGFEKLFF | TGTGCCAGCCGCTACGGGACAGGGTTTGAAAAACTGTTTTTT
TRBJ1-5 | TRBD1 | . | TRBV10-3 | CAISEDRGQNQPQHF | TGTGCCATCAGTGAGGACAGGGGGCAAAATCAGCCCCAGCATTTT
TRBJ1-5 | TRBD1 | . | TRBV5-3 | CARSSLTPADRGGQPQHF | TGTGCCAGAAGCTCTTTAACTCCGGCGGACAGGGGTGGTCAGCCCCAGCATTTT
TRBJ2-1 | . | . | TRBV28 | CASSLSFEQFF | TGTGCCAGCAGTTTATCCTTTGAGCAGTTCTTC
TRBJ1-6 | . | . | TRBV3-1/TRBV3-2 | CASSQYRVDSPLHF | TGTGCCAGCAGCCAATACAGGGTTGATTCACCCCTCCACTTT
TRBJ2-1 | . | . | TRBV9 | CASSVDHQIYNEQFF | TGTGCCAGCAGCGTAGATCATCAAATCTACAATGAGCAGTTCTTC
TRBJ1-4 | . | . | TRBV19 | CASSSRPRGHEKLFF | TGTGCCAGTAGTTCCCGGCCACGAGGCCACGAAAAACTGTTTTTT